The 17 T cell receptor beta chains in this list originate from one sample, sequenced in a study of memory CD4+ T cells and cytomegalovirus serostatus. TCRdb keeps only in-frame clones here, not all; method: immunoSEQ multiplex PCR. The repertoire holds more than 50,000 clones, with around four fifths as singletons. The sort gate was single viable CD3+CD4+CD8-CD45RO+ cells for memory CD4+ T cells. Material for sequencing was memory CD4+ T cells from blood. The receptors come from an adult in good health and CMV-seronegative.

The chain recombines TRBV7-9 with TRBJ1-6; D is uncertain. CDR1 is SEHNR, CDR2 FQNEAQ, per germline (reference sequence). The CDR3 has 13 residues. Deletions cut 3 bases from V and 5 bases from J, with 5 bases between. The CDR3 DNA reads TGTGCCAGCAGCTTGTCGAATAATTCACCCCTCCACTTT. This translates into CASSLSNNSPLHF.

The chain couples TRBV29-1 to TRBJ2-5, with D maybe TRBD1 (5 bases). Trimming stripped 4 bases from V and 5 bases from J, with 11 bases between. This CDR3 is 12 amino acids long. Germline CDR1 and CDR2: SQVTM and ANQGSEA. The CDR3: CSVVRARETQYF. For the CDR3, the DNA is TGCAGCGTTGTCAGGGCCCGGGAGACCCAGTACTTC.

This clone was seen more than once but under ten times. The chain couples TRBV7-8 to TRBJ2-2, with D possibly TRBD2 on 6 matching bases. CDR1 is SGHVS and CDR2 is FQNEAQ in the germline V gene. The V end was cut by 5 bases, the J end by 0 bases, with 13 bases between. This CDR3 is built from 16 residues. The CDR3 here is CASSPPRGTNTGELFF. DNA of the CDR3: TGTGCCAGCAGCCCACCGCGGGGAACGAACACCGGGGAGCTGTTTTTT.

The sample holds one count of this clone. The chain has TRBV6-1 and TRBJ2-1; 9 nucleotides match TRBD1. This CDR3 has 14 residues. Germline CDR1 reads MNHNS; CDR2 reads SASEGT. The J segment lost 5 bases and the V segment lost 8 bases, leaving 7 bases of the junction unmatched. The CDR3 region has the DNA TGTGCCAGCCAGGGGACAGGGCGAAACAATGAGCAGTTCTTC. Its translation is CASQGTGRNNEQFF.

This clone was seen just once. The chain recombines TRBV11-3 with TRBJ2-1, with D hard to call. The CDR3 length is 17 residues. Per the germline V gene, CDR1 is SGHNT and CDR2 is YENEEA. V was trimmed by 5 bases and J by 0 bases, leaving 17 bases between them. CDR3 sequence reads: CASSPYVSLTSYNEQFF. CDR3 in DNA: TGTGCCAGCAGCCCGTACGTGTCCCTTACCTCCTACAATGAGCAGTTCTTC.

The chain recombines TRBV9 with TRBJ1-4; D is ambiguous. Germline CDR1 and CDR2: SGDLS and YYNGEE. The CDR3 runs 16 residues. Trimming removed 0 bases from V and 3 bases from J, with 12 bases in between. The CDR3 is CASSVGRDRSNEKLFF. The CDR3 nucleotides read TGTGCCAGCAGCGTAGGTAGAGATAGGTCTAATGAAAAACTGTTTTTT.

V and J are TRBV12-5 and TRBJ2-1; possibly TRBD1 or TRBD2 for D (5 bases each). The V end was cut by 4 bases, the J end by 5 bases, with 9 bases between. The germline CDR1 and CDR2 sequences are LGHNT and FRNRAP. The length of the CDR3 is 13 residues. The DNA for the CDR3 is TGTGCTAGTGGTTGGGGGTCGCACAATGAGCAGTTCTTC. This gives the protein CASGWGSHNEQFF.

V usage is TRBV5-5 and J usage is TRBJ2-7; 8 bases line up with TRBD1. Germline V gives CDR1 SGHKS, CDR2 YYEKEE (reference sequence). The V and J ends lost 6 bases and 6 bases, in that order; junction bases with no gene match: 11. The CDR3 runs to 14 residues. The CDR3 sequence: CASTKTTGEREQYF. CDR3 nucleotide sequence: TGTGCCAGCACCAAAACGACAGGGGAGCGCGAGCAGTACTTC.

This clone was detected once. The V call is TRBV5-5, the J call TRBJ2-7; maybe TRBD2 (5 bases). CDR1 is SGHKS and CDR2 is YYEKEE in the germline V gene (reference sequence). V was trimmed by 4 bases and J by 6 bases, leaving 17 bases between them. This CDR3 is 14 amino acids long. The CDR3, as DNA: TGTGCCAGCAGCAATTCGCCAGATCGGGGCGAGCAGTACTTC. The encoded protein is CASSNSPDRGEQYF.

This clone showed up just a few times. The chain links TRBV5-6 to TRBJ1-1; tentatively, D is TRBD1 (5 bases). CDR3 length equals 17 residues. Trimming left V 0 bases short and J 1 base short, with 16 bases between. The germline V gene encodes CDR1 SGHDT and CDR2 YYEEEE. CDR3 in amino acids: CASSLVGGGVTNTEAFF. CDR3 bases: TGTGCCAGCAGCTTGGTTGGCGGGGGAGTAACGAACACTGAAGCTTTCTTT. Together with reference TRBV5-6 and TRBJ1-1, the CDR3 gives the full variable domain: DAGVTQSPTHLIKTRGQQVTLRCSPKSGHDTVSWYQQALGQGPQFIFQYYEEEERQRGNFPDRFSGHQFPNYSSELNVNALLLGDSALYLCASSLVGGGVTNTEAFFGQGTRLTVV.

This clone showed up just a few times. This chain links TRBV19 with TRBJ2-7, with D perhaps matching TRBD2 (7 bases). This CDR3 is 16 amino acids long. Germline assignment: CDR1 LNHDA and CDR2 SQIVND (reference sequence). V shed 5 bases and J shed 2 bases, with 19 bases lying between them. The CDR3 region is CASSGKGGALPYEQYF. The CDR3 DNA reads TGTGCCAGTAGTGGGAAGGGGGGGGCGCTTCCCTACGAGCAGTACTTC.

This clone is a singleton in its sample. The germline gene is not matched at one end of the junction; a read error may be the cause. J is TRBJ2-5 and V is TRBV28, with TRBD1 as a possible D gene (6 bases). The V gene's germline CDR1 is MDHEN and CDR2 SYDVKM. This CDR3 comprises 15 residues. CDR3 residues: CASSPGQKFQETRYF. The DNA of the CDR3 is TGTGCCAGCAGCCCTGGACAGAAATTCCAAGAGACCCGGTACTTC.

In its sample, this clone was seen a few times. The rearrangement joins TRBV25-1 to TRBJ1-4, with 9 bases that match TRBD1. Germline trimming cut 4 bases from V and 6 bases from J; bases unmatched to any gene: 6. Per germline, CDR1 MGHDK and CDR2 SYGVNS. The CDR3 is 15 amino acids. CDR3 in amino acids: CASSGPGQGDEKLFF. DNA for the CDR3: TGTGCCAGCAGTGGACCGGGACAGGGAGATGAAAAACTGTTTTTT. The whole variable domain, filled in from reference TRBV25-1 and TRBJ1-4, reads EADIYQTPRYLVIGTGKKITLECSQTMGHDKMYWYQQDPGMELHLIHYSYGVNSTEKGDLSSESTVSRIRTEHFPLTLESARPSHTSQYLCASSGPGQGDEKLFFGSGTQLSVL.

This clone was picked up one time. The chain links TRBV29-1 to TRBJ2-2; no definite D call. The CDR3 is 15 residues long. V lost 7 bases to trimming and J lost 0 bases, with 15 bases between them. In germline, CDR1 is SQVTM, CDR2 ANQGSEA. CDR3: CSAVGGVANTGELFF. DNA of the CDR3: TGCAGCGCCGTGGGTGGTGTTGCGAACACCGGGGAGCTGTTTTTT.

The chain employs TRBV10-3 and TRBJ1-1; D uncertain. The V and J ends lost 2 bases and 12 bases respectively, with 16 bases between them. This CDR3 has 13 residues. The germline V gene has CDR1 ENHRY and CDR2 SYGVKD. CDR3 loop: CAISERWQAATFF. CDR3 nucleotides: TGTGCCATCAGTGAGAGATGGCAGGCAGCGACTTTCTTT.

CDR3 amino acids: CASSLDRGAETQYF. CDR3 bases: TGTGCCAGCAGCTTGGATCGGGGGGCAGAGACCCAGTACTTC. This chain links TRBV5-4 with TRBJ2-5; the D gene is possibly TRBD2 (7 bases). Germline lookup yields CDR1 SGHNT and CDR2 YYREEE (reference sequence). V was clipped by 0 bases and J by 4 bases, with 10 bases between them. This CDR3 is built from 14 residues.

The chain links TRBV6-6 to TRBJ2-7; 9 nucleotides agree with TRBD2. Germline trimming cut 5 bases from V and 5 bases from J; bases unmatched to any gene: 13. Germline CDR1 reads MNHNY; CDR2 reads SVGAGI (reference sequence). The CDR3 length is 16 residues. CDR3 protein: CASSPSPGRGGHEQYF. CDR3 DNA sequence: TGTGCCAGCAGTCCCTCCCCCGGGCGGGGGGGCCACGAGCAGTACTTC.